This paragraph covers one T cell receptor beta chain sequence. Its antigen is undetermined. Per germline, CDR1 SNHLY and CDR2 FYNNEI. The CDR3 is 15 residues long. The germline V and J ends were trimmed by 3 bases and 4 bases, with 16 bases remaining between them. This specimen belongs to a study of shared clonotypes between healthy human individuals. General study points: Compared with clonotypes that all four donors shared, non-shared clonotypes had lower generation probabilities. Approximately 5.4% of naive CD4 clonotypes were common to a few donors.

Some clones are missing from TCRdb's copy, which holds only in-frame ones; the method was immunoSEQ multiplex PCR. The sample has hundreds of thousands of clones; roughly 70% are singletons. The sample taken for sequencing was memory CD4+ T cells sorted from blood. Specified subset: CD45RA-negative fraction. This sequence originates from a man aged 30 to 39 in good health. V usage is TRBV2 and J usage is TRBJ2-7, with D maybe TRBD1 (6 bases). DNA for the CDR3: TGTGCCAGCAGTGACACCATTGGACAGAAATACGAGCAGTACTTC. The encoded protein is CASSDTIGQKYEQYF.